These T cell receptor beta chains were read from a single sample in a study of shared clonotypes between healthy human individuals. Assay used: immunoSEQ multiplex PCR; TCRdb lists only in-frame clones, some missing. Seen here are 800,000 to 1,200,000 clones, more than 75% observed once, and the top ten hold 0.52%. Sequencing input: memory CD4+ T cells from PBMCs. These receptors all stem from a man aged 18 to 29 in good health. Some clones in this sample may be carry-over from other donors' samples. CDR3s include the opening cysteine and the closing phenylalanine or tryptophan. D genes are given only for firm matches. Size tells how often a clone was seen (once, few, many) or the class of an expanded clone, and some rows leave it out.

TRBJ2-1 TRBV7-9 . 18 . TGTGCCAGCAGCCTCCTCGGAGTGGGGAGTTCTAGGGACAATGAGCAGTTCTTC CASSLLGVGSSRDNEQFF
TRBJ1-3 TRBV7-9 . 16 many TGTGCCAGCAGCGGGCAGGCTTTACTCTCTGGAAACACCATATATTTT CASSGQALLSGNTIYF
TRBJ2-1 TRBV7-9 . 16 . TGTGCCAGCAGCTTACCCGGGGGGCTAGGGTACAATGAGCAGTTCTTC CASSLPGGLGYNEQFF
TRBJ1-4 TRBV2 TRBD1 15 . TGTGCCAGCAGGCAATACGACAGGGCTGGCGAAAAACTGTTTTTT CASRQYDRAGEKLFF
TRBJ1-1 TRBV28 TRBD1 14 . TGTGCCAGTAAGACAGGGGGGGGGAACACTGAAGCTTTCTTT CASKTGGGNTEAFF
TRBJ2-5 TRBV2 TRBD2 14 . TGTGCCAGCAGGAAGGAGCGGGAGGGGGAGACCCAGTACTTC CASRKEREGETQYF
TRBJ2-5 TRBV5-4 . 16 . TGTGCCAGCAGCCAGACCTGGGGGGACCAAGATGAGACCCAGTACTTC CASSQTWGDQDETQYF
TRBJ2-2 TRBV6-6 TRBD1 13 . TGTGCCAGCAGCGGGACAGGGCGGGGGGAGCTGTTTTTT CASSGTGRGELFF
TRBJ1-4 TRBV6-1 . 14 . TGTGCCAGCAGCGAGGGGTTGTCTAATGAAAAACTGTTTTTT CASSEGLSNEKLFF
TRBJ2-7 TRBV10-3 . 11 few TGTGCCATCAGTTTTGACAACGAGCAGTACTTC CAISFDNEQYF
TRBJ2-7 TRBV10-2 TRBD1 14 once TGCGCCAGCAGTGACCGGACAGGGATCTACGAGCAGTACTTC CASSDRTGIYEQYF
TRBJ2-3 TRBV15 TRBD2 16 . TGTGCCACCAGCAGGGGGAGCGGGAGTAGGACAGATACGCAGTATTTT CATSRGSGSRTDTQYF
TRBJ1-1 TRBV15 TRBD1 16 . TGTGCCACCAGCAGAGATCGGGACAGGGTAGGCACTGAAGCTTTCTTT CATSRDRDRVGTEAFF
TRBJ1-4 TRBV28 . 13 . TGTGCCAGCAGCTGGGACAATCTTGGAAAACTGTTTTTT CASSWDNLGKLFF
TRBJ2-2 TRBV5-4 TRBD1 17 . TGTGCCAGCAGCCCGTCGACAGGGTTCTGGGGCGCCGGGGAGCTGTTTTTT CASSPSTGFWGAGELFF
TRBJ2-7 TRBV9 TRBD1 15 once TGTGCCAGCAGCGCTACCGGGACAGGGACCTACGAGCAGTACTTC CASSATGTGTYEQYF
TRBJ1-4 TRBV30 . 16 . TGTGCCTGGAGTGTACCCTCGGGGACTACTAATGAAAAACTGTTTTTT CAWSVPSGTTNEKLFF
TRBJ1-2 TRBV2 . 14 few TGTGCCAGCAGTTATGGGGGGTCAGACTATGGCTACACCTTC CASSYGGSDYGYTF
TRBJ2-7 TRBV28 . 14 . TGTGCCAGCGCTGGGGGCGGGCTATTCTACGAGCAGTACTTC CASAGGGLFYEQYF
TRBJ2-7 TRBV30 . 14 once TGTGCCTGGGTGACTCCGGGACGGCAGTACGAGCAGTACTTC CAWVTPGRQYEQYF
TRBJ2-3 TRBV7-3 TRBD2 15 . TGTGCCAGCAGCTATAGCGGGCCGAGCACAGATACGCAGTATTTT CASSYSGPSTDTQYF
TRBJ2-1 TRBV27 . 17 few TGTGCCAGCAGTTTAAGTCCCTCAAGGAGCTCCTACAATGAGCAGTTCTTC CASSLSPSRSSYNEQFF
TRBJ1-3 TRBV7-8 . 14 . TGTGCCAGCAGCCCCCGTGGGCCTGGAAACACCATATATTTT CASSPRGPGNTIYF
TRBJ2-7 TRBV7-9 . 12 once TGTGCCAGCAGCTCTACCTTGGGCGAGCAGTACTTC CASSSTLGEQYF
TRBJ1-1 TRBV7-2 . 14 . TGTGCCAGCAGCTTAGAGCAGGGAGGCGCCGAAGCTTTCTTT CASSLEQGGAEAFF
TRBJ2-3 TRBV7-2 TRBD2 15 many TGTGCCAGCAGCCCCTGGACTAGCGGCACAGATACGCAGTATTTT CASSPWTSGTDTQYF
TRBJ1-2 TRBV2 . 12 . TGTGCCAGCAGGGGCACAGGGTCCGGCTACACCTTC CASRGTGSGYTF
TRBJ2-3 TRBV27 . 13 . TGTGCCAGCAGTTTTGAGGGTCCGGGGACGCAGTATTTT CASSFEGPGTQYF
TRBJ2-7 TRBV4-1 . 18 . TGCGCCAGCAGCCACCCACCGGGGGGCGGGTATCGTCCCTACGAGCAGTACTTC CASSHPPGGGYRPYEQYF
TRBJ2-3 TRBV5-1 . 14 . TGCGCCAGCAGCTTGGGGGGGCCCGGAGATACGCAGTATTTT CASSLGGPGDTQYF
TRBJ2-3 TRBV28 . 16 once TGTGCCAGCAGTCTACTCCCCGGGGCCCGTACAGATACGCAGTATTTT CASSLLPGARTDTQYF
TRBJ1-2 TRBV5-4 . 13 . TGTGCCAGCAGCTTGAGGGTACCCGGTGGCTACACCTTC CASSLRVPGGYTF
TRBJ2-2 TRBV5-4 TRBD2 16 . TGTGCCAGCAGCTCGAGGACTAGCGGTGGCACCGGGGAGCTGTTTTTT CASSSRTSGGTGELFF
TRBJ1-4 TRBV9 TRBD1 15 . TGTGCCAGCAGCCCCGGGACAGGAAGAATTGAAAAACTGTTTTTT CASSPGTGRIEKLFF
TRBJ2-7 TRBV5-1 . 14 many TGCGCCAGCAGCCCCACGACCACGCGTTACGAGCAGTACTTC CASSPTTTRYEQYF
TRBJ2-1 TRBV6-4 . 12 . TGTGCCAGCAGATCACACGGAGGTCGGCAGTTCTTC CASRSHGGRQFF
TRBJ2-6 TRBV28 . 15 . TGTGCCGCATCCAGCAGTAGCTCTGGGGCCAACGTCCTGACTTTC CAASSSSSGANVLTF
TRBJ2-1 TRBV7-3 TRBD2 15 . TGTGCCAGCAGCCAAGGCCTAGCGGGCTACAATGAGCAGTTCTTC CASSQGLAGYNEQFF
TRBJ2-5 TRBV27 . 13 . TGTGCCAGCAGTTTGCTCCTAGCGGAGACCCAGTACTTC CASSLLLAETQYF
TRBJ2-7 TRBV7-8 . 14 . TGTGCCAGCAGCCCCCGGGACCTTACCTACGAGCAGTACTTC CASSPRDLTYEQYF
TRBJ1-2 TRBV5-6 . 13 . TGTGCCAGCAGCTTTAGGGGTGGCTATGGCTACACCTTC CASSFRGGYGYTF
TRBJ1-3 TRBV28 . 14 few TGTGCCAGCAGCCCGACCCTCTCTGGAAACACCATATATTTT CASSPTLSGNTIYF
TRBJ2-2 TRBV5-4 TRBD1 15 . TGTGCCAGCAGCACGGGACAGGGGATTCCCGGGGAGCTGTTTTTT CASSTGQGIPGELFF
TRBJ1-1 TRBV12-5 TRBD1 17 once TGTGCTAGTGGCCCGGGGGTGGACAGGGCGGGTGACACTGAAGCTTTCTTT CASGPGVDRAGDTEAFF
TRBJ1-5 TRBV30 . 13 few TGTGCCTGGAGTGTACAAGGGGATCAGCCCCAGCATTTT CAWSVQGDQPQHF
TRBJ2-7 TRBV7-2 . 17 once TGTGCCAGCAGCTTAGCAGGAGGCCAGGGCCTACCCTACGAGCAGTACTTC CASSLAGGQGLPYEQYF
TRBJ2-7 TRBV18 . 12 . TGTGCCAGCTCATCAGGTGTCCACGAGCAGTACTTC CASSSGVHEQYF
TRBJ2-7 TRBV18 . 14 . TGTGCCAGCTCACCCGAGCGAGGGCGCTACGAGCAGTACTTC CASSPERGRYEQYF
TRBJ1-2 TRBV28 . 11 . TGTGCCAGCGACCAGGGGTATGGCTACACCTTC CASDQGYGYTF
TRBJ2-1 TRBV9 TRBD1 14 . TGTGCCAGCAGCGCCCGGGACAGGGGCAATGAGCAGTTCTTC CASSARDRGNEQFF
TRBJ2-5 TRBV2 . 13 . TGTGCCAGCAGTGTTAACTTTCAAGAGACCCAGTACTTC CASSVNFQETQYF
TRBJ2-2 TRBV7-3 . 14 . TGTGCCAGCAGCTTTAAGCGGTTCTCCGGGGAGCTGTTTTTT CASSFKRFSGELFF